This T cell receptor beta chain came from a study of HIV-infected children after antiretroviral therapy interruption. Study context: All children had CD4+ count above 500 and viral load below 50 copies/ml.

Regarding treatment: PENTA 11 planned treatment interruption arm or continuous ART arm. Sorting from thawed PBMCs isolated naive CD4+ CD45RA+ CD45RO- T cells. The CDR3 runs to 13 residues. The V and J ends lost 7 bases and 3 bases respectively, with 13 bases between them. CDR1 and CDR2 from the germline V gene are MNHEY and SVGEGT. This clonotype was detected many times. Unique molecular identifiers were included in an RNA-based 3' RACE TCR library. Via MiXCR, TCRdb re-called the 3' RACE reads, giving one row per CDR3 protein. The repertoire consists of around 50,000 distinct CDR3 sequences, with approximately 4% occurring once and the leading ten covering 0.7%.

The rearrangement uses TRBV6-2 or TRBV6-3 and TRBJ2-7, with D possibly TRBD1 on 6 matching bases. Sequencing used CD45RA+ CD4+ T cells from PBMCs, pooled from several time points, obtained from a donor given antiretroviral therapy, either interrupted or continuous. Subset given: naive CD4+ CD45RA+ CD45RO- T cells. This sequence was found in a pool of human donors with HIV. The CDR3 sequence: CASTRTAYYEQYF. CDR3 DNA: TGTGCCAGCACCAGGACAGCGTACTACGAGCAGTACTTC.